These T cell receptor beta chains were read from a single sample in a study of blood T cell repertoires in COVID-19. Sequencing used immunoSEQ multiplex PCR; TCRdb keeps in-frame clones, though not all of them. Here the sample spans 390,000 or so clones, under 85% being singletons. The sequenced sample consisted of PBMCs or T cells enriched from blood (not recorded which). Every receptor here comes from a woman aged 45-65 years who had recovered from COVID-19. The CDR3 runs from the conserved cysteine through the conserved F or W. Each record gives: V gene, J gene, clone size, CDR3 protein. Size is omitted from some rows. Given values are once, few, many or a class for expanded clones.

TRBV5-1	TRBJ2-7	-	CASSLAGDATHEQYF
TRBV7-2	TRBJ1-1	-	CASSLTGLMNTEAFF
TRBV27	TRBJ2-7	-	CASSLKGTGFPYEQYF
TRBV5-3	TRBJ2-1	-	CARGRDCLRDEQFF
TRBV7-2	TRBJ2-1	-	CASSLVGTLNNEQFF
TRBV7-3	TRBJ2-3	-	CASSTGIGADTQYF
TRBV2	TRBJ1-2	-	CASSDSQGASGYTF
TRBV4-3	TRBJ2-7	-	CASSQSGPGLYEQYF
TRBV19	TRBJ1-4	-	CASSIRVKTNEKLFF
TRBV12-3/TRBV12-4	TRBJ2-7	-	CASSLAGSYEQYF
TRBV7-2	TRBJ2-1	-	CASSDRTSGVKNEQFF
TRBV7-9	TRBJ1-4	-	CASSLTGGIEKLFF
TRBV27	TRBJ1-1	once	CASRTSTGTGTEAFF
TRBV19	TRBJ1-5	-	CASSRPSLDRLNQPQHF
TRBV6-5	TRBJ2-7	-	CASSPADRSSYEQYF
TRBV4-2	TRBJ1-2	-	CASSQGSGYGYTF
TRBV13	TRBJ1-1	-	CASSPGRGARGTEAFF
TRBV6-2/TRBV6-3	TRBJ2-7	-	CASSYSLPGTSGRRLEYF
TRBV29-1	TRBJ1-4	-	CSVVQGLNEKLFF
TRBV7-8	TRBJ2-1	-	CASSSVRGAGQGREQFF
TRBV27	TRBJ2-3	-	CASSRGPGGADTQYF
TRBV11-1	TRBJ1-1	-	CASSPRQSYTEAFF
TRBV18	TRBJ1-2	-	CASSPGDRGSYGYTF
TRBV15	TRBJ1-2	once	CATSRGEGAGGYTF
TRBV29-1	TRBJ2-1	-	CSVELASSYNEQFF
TRBV5-4	TRBJ2-3	-	CASSQTGGTDTQYF
TRBV30	TRBJ1-5	-	CAWSASKNQPQHF